These 14 T cell receptor beta chains were sequenced from one sample in a study of cytomegalovirus exposure and HLA in healthy donors. The study ran its PCR with 60 Vbeta and 13 Jbeta primers. Some clones are missing from TCRdb's copy, which holds only in-frame ones; the method was immunoSEQ multiplex PCR. The sample has around 110,000 clones; about 80% are singletons. The sample taken for sequencing was PBMCs. The receptor set was obtained from a man aged 25-40 years in good health and CMV-seropositive.

V usage is TRBV18 and J usage is TRBJ1-1; D gene ambiguous. This CDR3 contains 13 residues. Germline CDR1 is KGHSH and CDR2 is LQKENI. Trimming shortened V by 1 base and J by 1 base, and 4 bases separated the two germline ends. This CDR3 is CASSPQRNTEAFF. The CDR3 DNA is TGTGCCAGCTCACCACAGCGGAACACTGAAGCTTTCTTT.

The rearrangement uses TRBV7-3 and TRBJ1-2; tentatively, D is TRBD1 (6 bases). The CDR3 runs to 13 residues. The V end was cut by 6 bases, the J end by 3 bases, with 11 bases between. The germline V gene encodes CDR1 SGHTA and CDR2 FQGTGA. The CDR3: CASSSGTYYGYTF. CDR3 coding DNA: TGTGCCAGCAGTTCCGGGACATACTATGGCTACACCTTC. The full variable domain, with the rest looked up from reference TRBV7-3 and TRBJ1-2, is GAGVSQTPSNKVTEKGKYVELRCDPISGHTALYWYRQSLGQGPEFLIYFQGTGAADDSGLPNDRFFAVRPEGSVSTLKIQRTERGDSAVYLCASSSGTYYGYTFGSGTRLTVV.

This chain connects TRBV19 to TRBJ1-4; D not resolved. The CDR3 is made up of 14 amino acids. CDR1 is LNHDA and CDR2 is SQIVND in the germline V gene (reference sequence). Between the trimmed V and J ends, which lost 7 bases and 5 bases, there was a span of 14 bases. This CDR3 is CASTSIDWNEKLFF. In nucleotides, the CDR3 is TGTGCCAGTACTAGTATAGACTGGAATGAAAAACTGTTTTTT.

The gene calls are TRBV7-3 and TRBJ2-7; a possible D gene is TRBD1 (6 bases). The CDR3 covers 15 residues. V lost 2 bases and J 0 bases, leaving 11 bases between the germline ends. In germline, CDR1 is SGHTA, CDR2 FQGTGA. Here the CDR3 reads CASSLGAGDSYEQYF. The DNA for the CDR3 is TGTGCCAGCAGCTTAGGGGCAGGGGACTCCTACGAGCAGTACTTC.

V gene TRBV19 combines with J gene TRBJ2-2; D call uncertain. Per the germline V gene, CDR1 is LNHDA and CDR2 is SQIVND (reference sequence). Trimming cost V 10 bases and J 0 bases, with 12 bases left between them. The CDR3 runs 14 residues. The CDR3 protein is CATSQITNTGELFF. The CDR3, as DNA: TGTGCCACATCACAGATCACGAACACCGGGGAGCTGTTTTTT.

The chain recombines TRBV15 with TRBJ2-7; 11 bases line up with TRBD1. With 1 base clipped from V and 2 bases from J, the junction kept 4 bases outside the gene matches. The CDR3 length is 16 residues. Germline values: CDR1 LNHNV, CDR2 YYDKDF (reference sequence). CDR3 sequence (DNA): TGTGCCACCAGCAGAGGTTTGGGACAGGGGGCCTACGAGCAGTACTTC. Translated: CATSRGLGQGAYEQYF. Using reference TRBV15 and TRBJ2-7 for the parts outside the CDR3, the full variable domain is DAMVIQNPRYQVTQFGKPVTLSCSQTLNHNVMYWYQQKSSQAPKLLFHYYDKDFNNEADTPDNFQSRRPNTSFCFLDIRSPGLGDTAMYLCATSRGLGQGAYEQYFGPGTRLTVT.

This sequence joins TRBV4-2 and TRBJ2-7; 7 bases fit TRBD2. The CDR3 covers 17 residues. J lost 2 bases, V lost 4 bases, and 14 bases had no gene match. Looked up from germline, CDR1 is LGHNA and CDR2 is YNFKEQ. The CDR3 is CASSRGWTRTPAYEQYF. CDR3 sequence (DNA): TGTGCCAGCAGCCGGGGGTGGACTAGAACCCCAGCCTACGAGCAGTACTTC.

This clone has just a few counts. Its ends do not fully match the called genes, so a read error is possible. As DNA, the CDR3 is TGTGCCACCAGCCTGTCGAACTCTGGGGCCAACGGCCTGACTTTC. Translated: CATSLSNSGANGLTF. The chain is built from TRBV15 and TRBJ2-6; maybe TRBD1 (5 bases). CDR1 is LNHNV, CDR2 YYDKDF, per germline (reference sequence). CDR3 length: 15 amino acids.

The DNA of the CDR3 is TGTGCCAGCAGCGTAGGGGGGGGGCTTGGTCCCTACGAGCAGTACTTC. Protein product: CASSVGGGLGPYEQYF. The V call is TRBV9, the J call TRBJ2-7; TRBD2 is a possible D gene (7 bases). CDR1 is SGDLS and CDR2 is YYNGEE in the germline V gene. CDR3 length equals 16 residues. Trimming took off 0 bases at V and 2 bases at J, with 15 bases between the two ends.

The rearrangement joins TRBV4-1 to TRBJ2-3, with 9 bases that match TRBD2. This CDR3 has 17 residues. Germline CDR1 and CDR2: MGHRA and YSYEKL. V gave up 1 base and J gave up 1 base; unmatched junction bases: 6. The CDR3 DNA sequence: TGCGCCAGCAGCCAAGGGGGAGCGGGAGGAGGCACAGATACGCAGTATTTT. Translating gives CASSQGGAGGGTDTQYF.

The V gene is TRBV7-9, the J gene TRBJ2-5; 8 bases agree with TRBD1. Matching the DNA end better, TRBJ2-7 makes the J call doubtful. The CDR3 contains 14 residues. Germline CDR1 is SEHNR and CDR2 is FQNEAQ (reference sequence). As DNA, the CDR3 is TGTGCCAGCAGCTTAATGCAGGGGGCCCACGAGCAGTACTTC. This gives the protein CASSLMQGAHEQYF.

This clone was seen only once. This chain links TRBV5-8 with TRBJ2-3; 8 nucleotides align to TRBD1. Germline CDR1 and CDR2: SGHTS and YDEGEE. Germline trimming cut 0 bases from V and 4 bases from J; bases unmatched to any gene: 1. The CDR3 spans 14 residues. CDR3 protein: CASSLEQGADTQYF. CDR3 nucleotide sequence: TGTGCCAGCAGCTTGGAACAGGGGGCAGATACGCAGTATTTT.

Regarding this clone: Mismatch with germline at one junction end may stem from a read error. The chain uses TRBV5-6 and TRBJ2-7, with D possibly being TRBD2 (5 bases). CDR3 length: 14 amino acids. In germline, CDR1 is SGHDT, CDR2 YYEEEE. The CDR3 here is CASSSGLLSHEQYF. The CDR3 DNA reads as TGTGCCAGCAGCTCCGGACTGCTCTCCCACGAGCAGTACTTC.

This chain links TRBV15 with TRBJ2-2; TRBD1 matches 11 bases. The germline V gene encodes CDR1 LNHNV and CDR2 YYDKDF (reference sequence). With 0 bases clipped from V and 4 bases from J, the junction kept 7 bases outside the gene matches. The CDR3 covers 18 residues. The CDR3 region is CATSRDTGTGGSTGELFF. CDR3 in DNA: TGTGCCACCAGCAGAGACACCGGGACAGGGGGAAGCACCGGGGAGCTGTTTTTT. Looking up the rest from reference TRBV15 and TRBJ2-2 gives the full variable domain: DAMVIQNPRYQVTQFGKPVTLSCSQTLNHNVMYWYQQKSSQAPKLLFHYYDKDFNNEADTPDNFQSRRPNTSFCFLDIRSPGLGDTAMYLCATSRDTGTGGSTGELFFGEGSRLTVL.